This T cell receptor beta chain is drawn from a study of cytomegalovirus exposure and HLA in healthy donors. Study background: When 398 donors were genotyped, about 86% of them were found to fall in the Caucasian-associated ancestry cluster.

PCR used 60 Vbeta primers and 13 Jbeta primers. Assay used: immunoSEQ multiplex PCR; TCRdb lists only in-frame clones, some missing. The sample holds around 52,000 clones. The germline CDR1 and CDR2 sequences are LNHDA and SQIVND (reference sequence). J gave up 1 base and V 4 bases, and 4 bases lay outside the gene matches. The CDR3 covers 14 residues. Sample: PBMCs. This TCR derives from a woman between 45 and 60 years old in good health and CMV-seropositive. The rearrangement links TRBV19 to TRBJ2-7; 7 positions agree with TRBD1. The CDR3, as DNA: TGTGCCAGTAGTAGGGGACAGCCTTCCTACGAGCAGTACTTC. It codes for CASSRGQPSYEQYF.